Sequencing of this T cell receptor (beta chain) was carried out in a study of T cells in Graves' hyperthyroidism and ophthalmopathy. The CDR3 is 15 residues long. V lost 2 bases and J lost 3; bases outside the gene matches: 6. In germline, CDR1 is MNHNY, CDR2 SVGAGI (reference sequence). The CDR3 regions of TCR beta were amplified from RNA transcripts. The primer set for the first-round RT-PCR of the TCR CDR3 was HTBI. TCRdb reanalysed the multiplex PCR reads using MiXCR and keeps one entry per CDR3 protein. The table lists over 200,000 distinct CDR3 sequences, 18% of them singletons, with approximately 40% in the top ten. At least ten counts were recorded for this clonotype.

This chain links TRBV6-6 with TRBJ1-1; 7 bases are a match to TRBD1. The receptor was isolated from a man aged 35 to 55 with Graves' hyperthyroidism. Sequencing input: blood. This chain's CDR3 is CASSYGRGRDTEAFF. The CDR3 coding sequence is TGTGCCAGCAGTTACGGGAGGGGGCGAGACACTGAAGCTTTCTTT.